The clone carrying this T cell receptor (beta chain) was observed a handful of times. Its antigen remains unknown. A second PCR, run for about 6 to 11 cycles, used a sample-barcoded 5' primer plus a J-beta primer mix. In TCRdb, the 5' RACE reads were re-called with MiXCR into one record per CDR3 protein. In the table there are 1.6 million or so distinct CDR3 sequences, 30% to 40% of which are singletons. This entry is derived from a study of blood T cells in healthy people across ages. Broader study findings: Older individuals had lower TCR beta diversity per million T cells (the decline was roughly linear).

The sequenced sample was blood. This TCR was sampled from a woman in her thirties in good health.

The CDR3 is CASSPGTLRGGETQYF. The CDR3 DNA reads as TGTGCCAGCAGCCCCGGGACTCTACGAGGCGGGGAGACCCAGTACTTC. This sequence joins TRBV6-6 and TRBJ2-5; tentatively, D is TRBD2 (6 bases). The V end was cut by 6 bases, the J end by 5 bases, with 22 bases between. The germline V gene has CDR1 MNHNY and CDR2 SVGAGI (reference sequence). The CDR3 is made up of 16 amino acids.